The rows below give T cell receptor beta chains drawn from one sample of a study of blood T cell repertoires in COVID-19. Here immunoSEQ multiplex PCR was the method, and the copy in TCRdb shows in-frame clones only, minus some. Counted here are about 180,000 clones, around 83% occurring once; the ten biggest clones make up about 5.6%. The sequenced sample was peripheral blood. The receptor set was obtained from a woman aged 50 to 60 with COVID-19, enrolled during active disease. Both conserved end residues are part of each CDR3. A D gene is named only where the DNA matches it firmly. Rows give clone size only sometimes, using once, few, many, or a class for an expanded clone.

V	D	J	size	CDR3	DNA
TRBV24-1	TRBD1	TRBJ1-2	NA	CATSDFYAAGGDPYGYTF	TGTGCCACCAGTGATTTTTATGCGGCAGGGGGCGACCCATATGGCTACACCTTC
TRBV13	TRBD1	TRBJ2-7	NA	CASSLGSTGFTYEQYF	TGTGCCAGCAGCTTAGGATCGACAGGGTTTACCTACGAGCAGTACTTC
TRBV6-5	TRBD1	TRBJ2-3	NA	CASSYSKGGPDTQYF	TGTGCCAGCAGTTACTCGAAAGGGGGCCCAGATACGCAGTATTTT
TRBV3-1/TRBV3-2	NA	TRBJ1-3	NA	CASMGLGSGNTIYF	TGTGCCAGCATGGGGCTCGGCTCTGGAAACACCATATATTTT
TRBV3-1/TRBV3-2	TRBD2	TRBJ2-5	NA	CASSQDRGGETQYF	TGTGCCAGCAGCCAAGACCGGGGGGGGGAGACCCAGTACTTC
TRBV27	NA	TRBJ1-1	NA	CASSLPGFGAFF	TGTGCCAGCAGTTTACCCGGATTCGGGGCTTTCTTT
TRBV21-1	NA	TRBJ1-2	once	CASSISDYRGRNYGYTF	TGTGCCAGCAGCATAAGTGATTACAGGGGCCGTAACTATGGCTACACCTTC
TRBV7-8	NA	TRBJ1-2	NA	CASSLNKDYGYTF	TGTGCCAGCAGCCTAAACAAAGACTATGGCTACACCTTC
TRBV7-3	TRBD1	TRBJ2-2	NA	CASSLMQGVTAGELFF	TGTGCCAGCAGCTTAATGCAGGGGGTGACGGCCGGGGAGCTGTTTTTT
TRBV3-1/TRBV3-2	NA	TRBJ1-1	NA	CASSRANTEAFF	TGTGCCAGCAGCCGGGCGAACACTGAAGCTTTCTTT
TRBV7-9	NA	TRBJ2-5	NA	CAIPGRGQETQYF	TGTGCGATTCCCGGGAGAGGGCAAGAGACCCAGTACTTC
TRBV9	TRBD2	TRBJ2-4	NA	CASSVAPSGGAENIQYF	TGTGCCAGCAGCGTAGCCCCTAGCGGGGGGGCCGAAAACATTCAGTACTTC
TRBV10-3	NA	TRBJ2-5	NA	CAISESTGAETQYF	TGTGCCATCAGTGAGTCGACAGGAGCAGAGACCCAGTACTTC
TRBV6-5	NA	TRBJ1-3	once	CASRTGSGNTIYF	TGTGCCAGCAGGACAGGCTCTGGAAACACCATATATTTT
TRBV4-3	NA	TRBJ1-1	NA	CASSQNEGDNTEAFF	TGCGCCAGCAGCCAAAACGAGGGGGACAACACTGAAGCTTTCTTT
TRBV5-1	TRBD2	TRBJ2-2	NA	CASSFRGGASTGELFF	TGCGCCAGCAGCTTCCGCGGGGGGGCTAGCACCGGGGAGCTGTTTTTT
TRBV7-2	TRBD2	TRBJ2-1	NA	CASSLLTGGRDEQFF	TGTGCCAGCAGCTTACTAACGGGGGGGCGGGATGAGCAGTTCTTC
TRBV2	NA	TRBJ1-5	NA	CASKWSGDQPQHF	TGTGCCAGCAAATGGTCCGGGGATCAGCCCCAGCATTTT
TRBV19	TRBD1	TRBJ1-1	NA	CASRVDRATEAFF	TGTGCCAGTAGGGTCGACAGGGCCACTGAAGCTTTCTTT
TRBV7-2	NA	TRBJ2-7	NA	CASSSLAGGSEQYF	TGTGCCAGCAGCTCGCTAGCTGGCGGGTCCGAGCAGTACTTC
TRBV2	TRBD2	TRBJ2-5	NA	CASSEAALAGGETQYF	TGTGCCAGCAGTGAAGCGGCGCTAGCGGGGGGGGAGACCCAGTACTTC
TRBV9	TRBD1	TRBJ1-4	NA	CASSAHRGDEKLFF	TGTGCCAGCAGCGCCCACAGGGGAGATGAAAAACTGTTTTTT
TRBV5-1	TRBD2	TRBJ2-5	NA	CASTVGTSGLQETQYF	TGCGCCAGCACTGTAGGGACTAGCGGGCTCCAAGAGACCCAGTACTTC
TRBV5-1	TRBD2	TRBJ2-3	NA	CASSPTLAGSTDTQYF	TGCGCCAGCAGCCCTACTTTAGCGGGGAGCACAGATACGCAGTATTTT
TRBV5-1	NA	TRBJ1-1	NA	CASSPVGGGTEAFF	TGCGCCAGCAGCCCGGTGGGGGGGGGCACTGAAGCTTTCTTT
TRBV3-1/TRBV3-2	TRBD2	TRBJ2-6	NA	CASSPVAGGSGANVLTF	TGTGCCAGCTCCCCGGTAGCGGGGGGTTCTGGGGCCAACGTCCTGACTTTC
TRBV28	TRBD2	TRBJ2-5	NA	CASSPGLAQETQYF	TGTGCCAGCAGTCCTGGACTAGCGCAAGAGACCCAGTACTTC
TRBV15	NA	TRBJ2-5	NA	CATSRDFGATETQYF	TGTGCCACCAGCAGAGATTTTGGGGCTACGGAGACCCAGTACTTC
TRBV9	NA	TRBJ2-5	NA	CASSVEAGRETQYF	TGTGCCAGCAGCGTAGAGGCGGGGCGAGAGACCCAGTACTTC
TRBV5-4	NA	TRBJ1-2	NA	CASSLGGFDYGYTF	TGTGCCAGCAGCCTAGGAGGGTTTGACTATGGCTACACCTTC